A single sample gave rise to the 20 T cell receptor beta chains below, sequenced in a study of OX40 agonist ivuxolimab in advanced cancers. Using immunoSEQ multiplex PCR, the repertoire was profiled, and TCRdb retains in-frame clones only, with some absent. The data contain about 68,000 clones, 85% to 90% of them singletons. Sequencing used CD4+ or CD8+ T cells sorted from blood, obtained in a trial of the OX40 agonist ivuxolimab. Receptors were obtained from an adult with an advanced solid tumor such as melanoma, head and neck, liver or kidney cancer.

V gene TRBV6-1 combines with J gene TRBJ1-2; 8 bases are a match to TRBD1. The CDR3 runs 15 residues. Losses at the gene ends were 7 bases for V and 7 bases for J; bases not matched to a gene: 14. Germline lookup yields CDR1 MNHNS and CDR2 SASEGT. Here the CDR3 DNA reads TGTGCCAGCACCATTACGTCCGGGACAGGTTTTGGCTACACCTTC. Protein sequence: CASTITSGTGFGYTF.

On this clone: Other DNA sequences from this sample encode an identical CDR3 as well. This chain links TRBV6-6 with TRBJ1-2; no clear D. Germline CDR1 reads MNHNY; CDR2 reads SVGAGI (reference sequence). V was shortened by 6 bases and J by 4 bases, with 15 bases between the two germline ends. The CDR3 has 14 residues. The CDR3 nucleotides are TGTGCCAGCAGCCAACCCTTATCCCTCTATGGCTACACCTTC. Protein sequence: CASSQPLSLYGYTF.

This sequence joins TRBV19 and TRBJ2-3; D may be TRBD1 (6 bases). In germline, CDR1 is LNHDA, CDR2 SQIVND (reference sequence). Trimming removed 5 bases at V and 0 bases at J, with 18 bases between. CDR3 length: 17 residues. CDR3 sequence reads: CASSALTGKTSTDTQYF. The CDR3, as DNA: TGTGCCAGTAGTGCCCTAACAGGGAAGACTAGCACAGATACGCAGTATTTT.

V and J are TRBV14 and TRBJ2-5; no reliable D call. CDR1 SGHDN and CDR2 FVKESK come from the germline V gene. The CDR3 has 13 residues. The germline V and J ends were trimmed by 0 bases and 6 bases, with 8 bases remaining between them. The CDR3 coding sequence is TGTGCCAGCAGCCAAGATAATATGCAGACCCAGTACTTC. As protein: CASSQDNMQTQYF. Complete variable domain (other parts from reference TRBV14 and TRBJ2-5): EAGVTQFPSHSVIEKGQTVTLRCDPISGHDNLYWYRRVMGKEIKFLLHFVKESKQDESGMPNNRFLAERTGGTYSTLKVQPAELEDSGVYFCASSQDNMQTQYFGPGTRLLVL.

The chain joins TRBV2 to TRBJ2-1, with unresolved D. CDR1 and CDR2 (germline): SNHLY, FYNNEI. This CDR3 spans 11 amino acids. V lost 0 bases and J lost 12, with 6 bases in between. DNA for the CDR3: TGTGCCAGCAGTGAAGCAGGCTCGCAGTTCTTC. This translates into CASSEAGSQFF.

Only one count was recorded for this clone. The chain is built from TRBV19 and TRBJ1-2; no clear D gene. V lost 5 bases, J lost 3 bases, and 10 bases lay in between. Germline CDR1 reads LNHDA; CDR2 reads SQIVND (reference sequence). The CDR3 spans 13 residues. The CDR3: CASSSGRDYGYTF. CDR3 nucleotides: TGTGCCAGTAGTTCGGGTAGGGACTATGGCTACACCTTC.

The genes are TRBV4-3 and TRBJ2-7; D is unresolved. The CDR3 sequence is 13 residues long. V shed 0 bases and J shed 7 bases, with 10 bases lying between them. The V gene's germline CDR1 is LGHNA and CDR2 YSLEER. CDR3 sequence (DNA): TGCGCCAGCAGCCAAGATAGGCTGGGGGAGCAGTACTTC. Protein: CASSQDRLGEQYF.

V is TRBV10-2 and J is TRBJ2-3, with D unclear. CDR1 is WSHSY, CDR2 SAAADI, per germline. Trimming took 4 bases from V and 2 from J, leaving 7 bases between them. CDR3 length: 13 amino acids. CDR3: CASSGVDTDTQYF. Written as DNA, the CDR3 is TGCGCCAGCAGTGGGGTGGACACAGATACGCAGTATTTT.

The chain is built from TRBV7-2 and TRBJ2-3; D ambiguous. Trimming pared 5 bases from V and 2 bases from J, leaving 11 bases between. Per germline, CDR1 SGHTA and CDR2 FQGNSA. CDR3 length: 14 residues. DNA of the CDR3: TGTGCCAGCAGCCTCGTCAGTAACACAGATACGCAGTATTTT. It specifies CASSLVSNTDTQYF.

This rearrangement joins TRBV7-8 to TRBJ1-3; the D is unclear. V was trimmed by 1 base and J by 0 bases, leaving 16 bases between them. Germline CDR1 SGHVS, CDR2 FQNEAQ. The CDR3 extends over 18 amino acids. CDR3 region: CASSLGPWQVYSGNTIYF. For the CDR3, the DNA is TGTGCCAGCAGCTTAGGTCCTTGGCAGGTCTACTCTGGAAACACCATATATTTT.

The chain joins TRBV6-5 to TRBJ2-2; 7 bases align to TRBD1. J gave up 8 bases and V 6 bases, and 9 bases lay outside the gene matches. The CDR3 is 14 residues long. Germline V lookup: CDR1 MNHEY, CDR2 SVGAGI. The chain's CDR3 is CASSRVGGSGELFF. The CDR3 DNA follows: TGTGCCAGCAGCCGCGTAGGGGGCTCAGGGGAGCTGTTTTTT.

CDR3 in amino acids: CASRGLGPNTIYF. The CDR3 bases are TGCGCCAGCAGGGGACTCGGTCCCAACACCATATATTTT. V gene TRBV5-1 combines with J gene TRBJ1-3; D possibly corresponds to TRBD1 (5 bases). This CDR3 region has 13 residues. V gave up 5 bases and J gave up 7 bases, with 13 bases separating them. Germline-derived CDR1 and CDR2 are SGHRS and YFSETQ.

The rearrangement links TRBV2 to TRBJ2-1, with unresolved D. V was trimmed by 2 bases and J by 4 bases, leaving 9 bases between them. Germline CDR1 and CDR2: SNHLY and FYNNEI. This CDR3 is built from 14 residues. The CDR3 DNA is TGTGCCAGCAGTGAAACGGGCTGGTACAATGAGCAGTTCTTC. It is translated as CASSETGWYNEQFF.

The genes are TRBV14 and TRBJ1-2; D is unresolved. Per the germline V gene, CDR1 is SGHDN and CDR2 is FVKESK. V was clipped by 4 bases and J by 0 bases, with 6 bases between them. The CDR3 spans 13 residues. The CDR3, as DNA: TGTGCCAGCAGCCCCCAGACTAACTATGGCTACACCTTC. Translating gives CASSPQTNYGYTF.

The gene calls are TRBV7-2 and TRBJ1-5; TRBD1 is a possible D gene (5 bases). The CDR3 is 13 amino acids. Trimming pared 4 bases from V and 4 bases from J, leaving 8 bases between. Germline-derived CDR1 and CDR2 are SGHTA and FQGNSA. The CDR3 sequence is CASSSGGNQPQHF. The CDR3 coding sequence is TGTGCCAGCAGCTCCGGGGGTAATCAGCCCCAGCATTTT. Variable domain in full (rest from reference TRBV7-2 and TRBJ1-5): GAGVSQSPSNKVTEKGKDVELRCDPISGHTALYWYRQSLGQGLEFLIYFQGNSAPDKSGLPSDRFSAERTGGSVSTLTIQRTQQEDSAVYLCASSSGGNQPQHFGDGTRLSIL.

The chain combines TRBV7-2 with TRBJ1-2; no clear D gene. This CDR3 is built from 14 residues. V lost 4 bases and J lost 5, with 14 bases in between. Germline V gives CDR1 SGHTA, CDR2 FQGNSA. CDR3 sequence: CASSSGGGNYGYTF. The CDR3 bases are TGTGCCAGCAGCTCCGGAGGCGGGAATTATGGCTACACCTTC.

The rearrangement links TRBV4-2 to TRBJ1-1; no clear D gene. CDR3 length equals 15 residues. V was shortened by 0 bases and J by 1 base, with 9 bases between the two germline ends. CDR1 is LGHNA, CDR2 YNFKEQ, per germline. The CDR3 DNA follows: TGTGCCAGCAGCCAAGATACCCACGGGAACACTGAAGCTTTCTTT. Amino acids: CASSQDTHGNTEAFF.

This clone was counted between two and nine times. This rearrangement joins TRBV5-6 to TRBJ1-1, with 7 bases matching TRBD1. J was trimmed by 4 bases and V by 0 bases; bases with no gene match: 12. The CDR3 is made up of 17 amino acids. Germline assignment: CDR1 SGHDT and CDR2 YYEEEE. CDR3: CASSLDTGVSVSTEAFF. The CDR3 DNA reads as TGTGCCAGCAGCTTGGACACAGGGGTTTCGGTTAGCACTGAAGCTTTCTTT.

V is TRBV28 and J is TRBJ2-3, with 8 positions matching TRBD2. This CDR3 comprises 15 residues. With 7 bases clipped from V and 0 bases from J, the junction kept 6 bases outside the gene matches. Germline values: CDR1 MDHEN, CDR2 SYDVKM. This chain's CDR3 is CASTSSGRSTDTQYF. The CDR3 DNA follows: TGTGCCAGCACCTCTAGCGGGCGGAGCACAGATACGCAGTATTTT.

The V call is TRBV5-1, the J call TRBJ1-3, with D maybe TRBD1 (5 bases). V lost 1 base, J lost 1 base, and 9 bases lay in between. The CDR3 loop spans 15 amino acids. CDR1 is SGHRS, CDR2 YFSETQ, per germline. The CDR3 is CASSLRGGSGNTIYF. CDR3 DNA: TGCGCCAGCAGCTTGAGGGGTGGGTCTGGAAACACCATATATTTT.